The 24 T cell receptor beta chains reported below all come from one sample, sequenced in a study of radiotherapy plus CTLA-4 blockade in lung cancer. The data were produced by immunoSEQ multiplex PCR, yet TCRdb's version contains in-frame clones alone and is incomplete. The table shows roughly 97,000 clones, with 65% to 85% occurring only once. Sequences were derived from peripheral blood, sampled from a patient treated with radiotherapy plus ipilimumab. The receptors stem from a human donor with non-small cell lung cancer who had a partial response to radiotherapy plus ipilimumab. Some clones in this sample may be carry-over from other donors' samples.

The CDR3 sequence: CASSSTGRRAVDTQYF. CDR3 sequence (DNA): TGTGCCAGCAGCTCCACGGGGAGGAGGGCCGTAGATACGCAGTATTTT. The V and J genes are TRBV11-2 and TRBJ2-3, with D possibly matching TRBD2 (6 bases). Germline loops: CDR1 SGHAT, CDR2 FQNNGV. Between the trimmed V and J ends, which lost 4 bases and 5 bases, there was a span of 19 bases. The CDR3 loop spans 16 amino acids. The full variable domain, completed using reference TRBV11-2 and TRBJ2-3, is EAGVAQSPRYKIIEKRQSVAFWCNPISGHATLYWYQQILGQGPKLLIQFQNNGVVDDSQLPKDRFSAERLKGVDSTLKIQPAKLEDSAVYLCASSSTGRRAVDTQYFGPGTRLTVL.

The chain couples TRBV2 to TRBJ1-1; 9 positions agree with TRBD1. The length of the CDR3 is 16 residues. Germline CDR1 is SNHLY and CDR2 is FYNNEI. The ends lost 6 bases at V and 10 bases at J; junction bases unmatched: 18. CDR3: CASRGGQQGAVGGAFF. DNA for the CDR3: TGTGCCAGCAGAGGGGGGCAACAGGGGGCCGTGGGTGGAGCTTTCTTT.

This clone was counted once. The genes are TRBV4-3 and TRBJ1-1, with 7 positions matching TRBD1. CDR1 LGHNA and CDR2 YSLEER come from the germline V gene. The CDR3 extends over 15 amino acids. The V gene end was trimmed by 2 bases and the J gene end by 2 bases; junction bases not matched to a gene: 5. For the CDR3, the DNA is TGCGCCAGCAGCCAATACGGGACAGACAACACTGAAGCTTTCTTT. It specifies CASSQYGTDNTEAFF.

The chain combines TRBV5-8 with TRBJ1-4, with 9 bases fitting TRBD1. The CDR3 loop spans 15 amino acids. Germline V gene sequence: CDR1 SGHTS, CDR2 YDEGEE. The V and J ends lost 5 bases and 7 bases, in that order; junction bases with no gene match: 9. The CDR3 is CASSRTGTGSEKLFF. The CDR3 DNA reads TGTGCCAGCAGTAGAACCGGGACAGGGAGTGAAAAACTGTTTTTT.

The chain uses TRBV29-1 and TRBJ2-5, with 10 nucleotides matching TRBD1. Germline V CDR1 and CDR2: SQVTM, ANQGSEA. The CDR3 contains 13 residues. V shed 6 bases and J 4 bases; nucleotides not matched to a gene: 5. For the CDR3, the DNA is TGCAGCGTGTCGACAGGGGGCGGAGAGACCCAGTACTTC. This gives the protein CSVSTGGGETQYF.

This clone appeared once. The chain combines TRBV5-4 with TRBJ2-5; 9 bases agree with TRBD2. The CDR3 covers 14 residues. The germline V gene encodes CDR1 SGHNT and CDR2 YYREEE (reference sequence). Trimming at V came to 1 base and at J to 5 bases, leaving 3 bases not matched to a gene. This CDR3 is CASSLNAGGETQYF. The CDR3 DNA sequence: TGTGCCAGCAGCTTGAATGCGGGGGGGGAGACCCAGTACTTC.

The J gene is TRBJ1-2, the V gene TRBV21-1; no DNA check was done on the table's D call, TRBD1. TRBV21-1 is a recognized pseudogene. The CDR3 is 16 amino acids. The CDR3 protein is CASSTRNRGRTYGYTF. The DNA of the CDR3 is TGTGCCAGCAGCACCAGGAACAGGGGACGTACCTATGGCTACACCTTC.

This chain connects TRBV23-1 to TRBJ2-1, with TRBD2 as a possible D gene (5 bases). TRBV23-1 is noted as an ORF with a role that remains uncertain. The germline V and J ends were trimmed by 4 bases and 6 bases, with 19 bases remaining between them. This CDR3 comprises 16 residues. The CDR3 reads CASSPERTSPRNEQFF. The CDR3, as DNA: TGCGCCAGCAGTCCCGAGCGGACCTCCCCCCGCAATGAGCAGTTCTTC.

The rearrangement uses TRBV4-1 and TRBJ2-1; 9 bases match TRBD2. Germline values: CDR1 MGHRA, CDR2 YSYEKL. This CDR3 has 20 residues. The junction had 14 bases not matched to a gene; V was cut back by 0 bases and J by 2 bases. The CDR3 region is CASSQERGGSARLAYNEQFF. CDR3 bases: TGCGCCAGCAGCCAAGAGCGGGGGGGTAGCGCAAGGCTGGCCTACAATGAGCAGTTCTTC.

J is TRBJ2-5 and V is TRBV29-1; 10 bases map to TRBD2. Unmatched junction bases numbered 2, after V lost 0 bases and J lost 4 bases. This CDR3 is 14 amino acids long. The germline gives CDR1 SQVTM, CDR2 ANQGSEA. CDR3 protein: CSVEELAGLETQYF. The CDR3 nucleotides read TGCAGCGTTGAAGAACTAGCGGGGTTAGAGACCCAGTACTTC.

This clone was observed a single time. The V call is TRBV28, the J call TRBJ1-2; TRBD1 aligns across 7 bases. Trimming took 2 bases from V and 8 from J; bases not matched to a gene: 8. The CDR3 is made up of 14 amino acids. Germline values: CDR1 MDHEN, CDR2 SYDVKM. The CDR3 DNA reads as TGTGCCAGCAGTTTAGGGACAGTATCTCTCGGCTACACCTTC. Translated, it gives CASSLGTVSLGYTF.

CDR3 protein: CASRGQGSNQPQHF. The CDR3 DNA is TGTGCCAGCAGAGGACAGGGCAGCAATCAGCCCCAGCATTTT. This chain connects TRBV6-5 to TRBJ1-5; TRBD1 matches at 8 bases. The V and J ends lost 6 bases and 1 base, in that order; junction bases with no gene match: 2. Germline CDR1 and CDR2: MNHEY and SVGAGI. The CDR3 is 14 residues long.

This clone was observed a single time. This chain connects TRBV7-9 to TRBJ2-3; D perhaps matches TRBD2 (6 bases). Germline CDR1 reads SEHNR; CDR2 reads FQNEAQ (reference sequence). The CDR3 loop spans 14 amino acids. V lost 5 bases and J lost 1, with 10 bases in between. The CDR3 region is CASSAGGGTDTQYF. Here the CDR3 DNA reads TGTGCCAGCAGCGCTGGCGGGGGCACAGATACGCAGTATTTT.

The chain is built from TRBV4-1 and TRBJ2-2; D is possibly TRBD1 (6 bases). V was clipped by 4 bases and J by 2 bases, with 11 bases between them. This CDR3 region has 15 residues. Germline loops: CDR1 MGHRA, CDR2 YSYEKL. CDR3 nucleotides: TGCGCCAGCAGCCCCCAAGGGACAAACACCGGGGAGCTGTTTTTT. The encoded protein is CASSPQGTNTGELFF.

This chain links TRBV27 with TRBJ2-1; D is perhaps TRBD1 (6 bases). Germline loops: CDR1 MNHEY, CDR2 SMNVEV (reference sequence). The CDR3 has 15 residues. The ends were cut back, 3 bases at V and 0 bases at J, with 9 bases in the middle. CDR3 sequence (DNA): TGTGCCAGCAGTTTGGGGGCCTCCTCCTACAATGAGCAGTTCTTC. Protein: CASSLGASSYNEQFF.

This clone was observed once. The chain has TRBV5-1 and TRBJ1-1; no clear D. The V end was cut by 5 bases, the J end by 0 bases, with 14 bases between. The germline gives CDR1 SGHRS, CDR2 YFSETQ. The CDR3 runs 15 residues. The CDR3 region is CASRLGVRLNTEAFF. In nucleotides, the CDR3 is TGCGCCAGCAGACTGGGCGTCAGATTGAACACTGAAGCTTTCTTT.

V is TRBV6-1 and J is TRBJ2-3, with 7 bases aligning to TRBD1. Looked up from germline, CDR1 is MNHNS and CDR2 is SASEGT. V was clipped by 6 bases and J by 0 bases; unmatched bases: 3. The CDR3 contains 14 residues. CDR3 residues: CASRRQGSTDTQYF. The CDR3 DNA sequence: TGTGCCAGCAGGAGACAGGGCAGCACAGATACGCAGTATTTT.

This sequence joins TRBV27 and TRBJ1-1, with D unclear. The germline V gene encodes CDR1 MNHEY and CDR2 SMNVEV (reference sequence). V shed 1 base and J shed 1 base, with 7 bases lying between them. The CDR3 runs 14 residues. CDR3 DNA sequence: TGTGCCAGCAGTTTATGGGCGACGAACACTGAAGCTTTCTTT. Protein sequence: CASSLWATNTEAFF.

In DNA, the CDR3 is TGCGCCAGCAGCCAAGATATGGGTAGCGGGGTTTGGAATGAGCAGTTCTTC. It specifies CASSQDMGSGVWNEQFF. The chain recombines TRBV4-1 with TRBJ2-1; 8 bases fit TRBD2. CDR3 length: 17 amino acids. CDR1 is MGHRA, CDR2 YSYEKL, per germline. After removal of 0 bases from V and 7 bases from J, the junction contained 11 bases not matched to a gene.

V and J are TRBV18 and TRBJ2-3; TRBD2 might be the D (6 bases). The ends were cut back, 1 base at V and 2 bases at J, with 13 bases in the middle. Germline assignment: CDR1 KGHSH and CDR2 LQKENI. This CDR3 comprises 16 residues. The chain's CDR3 is CASSPREDLITDTQYF. Here the CDR3 DNA reads TGTGCCAGCTCACCACGGGAGGACTTGATCACAGATACGCAGTATTTT.

The CDR3, as DNA: TGTGCCAGCTCACCCCCGGGACTAGCGATCACCGGGGAGCTGTTTTTT. It specifies CASSPPGLAITGELFF. The V and J genes are TRBV18 and TRBJ2-2; TRBD2 matches at 10 bases. After removal of 3 bases from V and 4 bases from J, the junction contained 5 bases not matched to a gene. The CDR3 sequence is 16 residues long. The V gene's germline CDR1 is KGHSH and CDR2 LQKENI.

This chain joins TRBV7-9 and TRBJ2-7, with 12 bases aligning to TRBD2. This CDR3 contains 16 residues. Germline V lookup: CDR1 SEHNR, CDR2 FQNEAQ (reference sequence). With 5 bases clipped from V and 4 bases from J, the junction kept 9 bases outside the gene matches. The CDR3 DNA follows: TGTGCCAGCAGCCCCTCGCTAGCGGGGGGGTTTTACGAGCAGTACTTC. Its protein product is CASSPSLAGGFYEQYF.

This clone was recorded only once. The chain couples TRBV7-6 to TRBJ2-7; 7 nucleotides agree with TRBD2. J was trimmed by 3 bases and V by 2 bases; bases with no gene match: 7. This CDR3 spans 15 amino acids. Germline assignment: CDR1 SGHVS and CDR2 FNYEAQ. Here the CDR3 reads CASSLLRGGIYEQYF. For the CDR3, the DNA is TGTGCCAGCAGCTTATTGAGGGGAGGGATCTACGAGCAGTACTTC.

This clone has a handful of counts. This sequence joins TRBV5-6 and TRBJ1-3, with TRBD1 as a possible D gene (5 bases). From germline, CDR1 is SGHDT and CDR2 YYEEEE. Trimming took 4 bases from V and 4 from J, leaving 12 bases between them. The CDR3 has 14 amino acids. CDR3 sequence (DNA): TGTGCCAGCAGCCCGATAGGGGCCGGAAACACCATATATTTT. Translation: CASSPIGAGNTIYF.